The source of this TCR beta chain is a study of patients and donors after allogeneic stem cell transplantation. TCRdb reanalysed the RT-PCR reads using MiXCR and keeps one entry per CDR3 protein. The data show hundreds of thousands of distinct CDR3 sequences, with around an eighth seen just once and approximately 10% held by the top ten. Looked up from germline, CDR1 is GTSNPN and CDR2 is SVGIG (reference sequence). The V and J ends lost 4 bases and 1 base respectively, with 5 bases between them. This CDR3 contains 11 residues. The V call is TRBV30, the J call TRBJ2-7, with no clear D. The specimen was blood, either unsorted or a sorted T cell fraction (not recorded which). The receptor comes from a human donor who was either an allogeneic HSCT recipient or a stem cell or donor lymphocyte infusion donor (not recorded which). It is not recorded whose cells these are; they may come from a transplant donor. The CDR3 nucleotides are TGTGCCTGGACGGATTCCTACGAGCAGTACTTC. Translating it yields CAWTDSYEQYF. The full variable domain, completed using reference TRBV30 and TRBJ2-7, is SQTIHQWPATLVQPVGSPLSLECTVEGTSNPNLYWYRQAAGRGLQLLFYSVGIGQISSEVPQNLSASRPQDRQFILSSKKLLLSDSGFYLCAWTDSYEQYFGPGTRLTVT.